One and the same sample provided the 15 T cell receptor beta chains below, sequenced in a study of blood T cell repertoires in COVID-19. The repertoire was sequenced with immunoSEQ multiplex PCR; TCRdb's copy has only in-frame clones and lacks some. The data contain 350,000 to 450,000 clones, 75% to 90% of them seen just once; the ten biggest clones take up roughly 1.1%. Material for sequencing was PBMCs or T cells enriched from blood (not recorded which). These receptors all come from a man younger than 45 who had recovered from COVID-19.

V usage is TRBV19 and J usage is TRBJ1-5; D unresolved. Germline V gene sequence: CDR1 LNHDA, CDR2 SQIVND (reference sequence). The CDR3 sequence is 16 residues long. V lost 6 bases and J 0 bases, leaving 15 bases between the germline ends. The CDR3 DNA reads TGTGCCAGTAGGAGAGACTCGACTTATAGCAATCAGCCCCAGCATTTT. Encoded protein: CASRRDSTYSNQPQHF.

CDR3 amino acids: CAWSGPGEGNTIYF. CDR3 in DNA: TGTGCCTGGAGTGGCCCCGGGGAGGGAAACACCATATATTTT. The chain carries TRBV30 and TRBJ1-3; D not resolved. In germline, CDR1 is GTSNPN, CDR2 SVGIG (reference sequence). Trimming shortened V by 1 base and J by 4 bases, and 11 bases separated the two germline ends. The CDR3 has 14 residues.

This chain connects TRBV4-1 to TRBJ2-7, with TRBD1 matching over 11 bases. Germline assignment: CDR1 MGHRA and CDR2 YSYEKL. CDR3 length: 16 residues. J lost 5 bases, V lost 3 bases, and 9 bases had no gene match. The CDR3 loop reads CASSQRGTGGKDEQYF. The CDR3 DNA sequence: TGCGCCAGCAGCCAGAGAGGGACAGGGGGAAAGGACGAGCAGTACTTC.

The chain joins TRBV5-5 to TRBJ1-4; D may be TRBD1 (5 bases). Germline CDR1 reads SGHKS; CDR2 reads YYEKEE (reference sequence). The CDR3 length is 15 residues. V shed 0 bases and J shed 7 bases, with 13 bases lying between them. The CDR3 DNA is TGTGCCAGCAGCTTGGAAACCGGGACTGTTGAAAAACTGTTTTTT. Protein product: CASSLETGTVEKLFF.

J is TRBJ2-7 and V is TRBV5-6; D uncertain. The V gene lost 2 bases and the J gene lost 0 bases, with 6 bases spanning the gap. CDR3 length: 13 residues. Germline V lookup: CDR1 SGHDT, CDR2 YYEEEE. This CDR3 is CASSLQSSYEQYF. CDR3 in DNA: TGTGCCAGCAGCTTACAGAGCTCCTACGAGCAGTACTTC. The full variable domain, its missing parts supplied by reference TRBV5-6 and TRBJ2-7, is DAGVTQSPTHLIKTRGQQVTLRCSPKSGHDTVSWYQQALGQGPQFIFQYYEEEERQRGNFPDRFSGHQFPNYSSELNVNALLLGDSALYLCASSLQSSYEQYFGPGTRLTVT.

The chain couples TRBV28 to TRBJ1-3; D possibly corresponds to TRBD1 (6 bases). Trimming cost V 5 bases and J 1 base, with 9 bases left between them. In germline, CDR1 is MDHEN, CDR2 SYDVKM. The CDR3 is made up of 14 amino acids. The CDR3 spells CASSPQGSGNTIYF. The DNA for the CDR3 is TGTGCCAGCAGTCCACAGGGTTCTGGAAACACCATATATTTT.

The V call is TRBV6-1, the J call TRBJ2-1; the match to TRBD2 covers 11 bases. The germline V gene has CDR1 MNHNS and CDR2 SASEGT. V dropped 0 bases and J dropped 6; count of bases not matched to a gene: 1. CDR3 size: 15 residues. As DNA, the CDR3 is TGTGCCAGCAGTGAAGCGACTAGCGGGGCCAATGAGCAGTTCTTC. Residues: CASSEATSGANEQFF.

The rearrangement uses TRBV29-1 and TRBJ2-1; 7 nucleotides align to TRBD2. The length of the CDR3 is 14 residues. In germline, CDR1 is SQVTM, CDR2 ANQGSEA. V lost 4 bases, J lost 6 bases, and 9 bases stayed unmatched. The CDR3 coding sequence is TGCAGCGTTGGTGTCGGACTAGGGCCCAATGAGCAGTTCTTC. Translating it yields CSVGVGLGPNEQFF.

A few counts support this clone. The V gene is TRBV14, the J gene TRBJ2-1, with D unclear. V lost 4 bases, J lost 9 bases, and 13 bases lay in between. Germline lookup yields CDR1 SGHDN and CDR2 FVKESK. The length of the CDR3 is 13 residues. The CDR3 coding sequence is TGTGCCAGCAGCCGACTGTCCGTGGGTGAGCAGTTCTTC. Residues: CASSRLSVGEQFF.

The chain recombines TRBV7-9 with TRBJ2-1; tentative D call: TRBD2 (5 bases). Per the germline V gene, CDR1 is SEHNR and CDR2 is FQNEAQ (reference sequence). V lost 1 base, J lost 0 bases, and 7 bases lay in between. CDR3 length: 15 residues. The CDR3 loop reads CASSLGRVSYNEQFF. In DNA, the CDR3 is TGTGCCAGCAGCTTAGGGCGGGTCTCCTACAATGAGCAGTTCTTC.

The V and J genes are TRBV7-3 and TRBJ2-7; D ambiguous. The germline V and J ends were trimmed by 3 bases and 5 bases, with 11 bases remaining between them. Germline V gene sequence: CDR1 SGHTA, CDR2 FQGTGA. This CDR3 has 13 amino acids. CDR3 region: CASSFVPLDEQYF. DNA for the CDR3: TGTGCCAGCAGCTTCGTACCCCTAGACGAGCAGTACTTC.

The genes are TRBV6-2 or TRBV6-3 and TRBJ2-2, with D possibly being TRBD2 (5 bases). V was trimmed by 2 bases and J by 0 bases, leaving 13 bases between them. This CDR3 has 17 amino acids. The germline V gene encodes CDR1 MNHEY and CDR2 SVGEGT. The DNA of the CDR3 is TGTGCCAGCAGTTACGAGCTCGGACTCGCGAACACCGGGGAGCTGTTTTTT. It encodes CASSYELGLANTGELFF.

The chain joins TRBV27 to TRBJ1-1; no firm D call. V lost 5 bases and J 1 base, leaving 11 bases between the germline ends. CDR3 length: 14 amino acids. Germline V lookup: CDR1 MNHEY, CDR2 SMNVEV (reference sequence). CDR3 in DNA: TGTGCCAGCAGTCCATCCCCAGGGAACACTGAAGCTTTCTTT. Translation: CASSPSPGNTEAFF.

The chain uses TRBV9 and TRBJ2-1, with 12 bases identical to TRBD2. Germline assignment: CDR1 SGDLS and CDR2 YYNGEE. The CDR3 covers 18 residues. Trimming cost V 0 bases and J 6 bases; bases outside gene matches: 10. For the CDR3, the DNA is TGTGCCAGCAGCGTAGGACTAGCGGGAGCCGGTCCCCCCAATGAGCAGTTCTTC. Its translation is CASSVGLAGAGPPNEQFF.

The chain recombines TRBV30 with TRBJ1-4; 8 bases match TRBD1. J lost 0 bases, V lost 7 bases, and 10 bases had no gene match. Germline-derived CDR1 and CDR2 are GTSNPN and SVGIG (reference sequence). The CDR3 spans 16 residues. The DNA of the CDR3 is TGTGCCTTGGAGTGGCAGGGGGCACCAACTAATGAAAAACTGTTTTTT. Amino acid sequence: CALEWQGAPTNEKLFF. The full variable domain, with the rest looked up from reference TRBV30 and TRBJ1-4, is SQTIHQWPATLVQPVGSPLSLECTVEGTSNPNLYWYRQAAGRGLQLLFYSVGIGQISSEVPQNLSASRPQDRQFILSSKKLLLSDSGFYLCALEWQGAPTNEKLFFGSGTQLSVL.